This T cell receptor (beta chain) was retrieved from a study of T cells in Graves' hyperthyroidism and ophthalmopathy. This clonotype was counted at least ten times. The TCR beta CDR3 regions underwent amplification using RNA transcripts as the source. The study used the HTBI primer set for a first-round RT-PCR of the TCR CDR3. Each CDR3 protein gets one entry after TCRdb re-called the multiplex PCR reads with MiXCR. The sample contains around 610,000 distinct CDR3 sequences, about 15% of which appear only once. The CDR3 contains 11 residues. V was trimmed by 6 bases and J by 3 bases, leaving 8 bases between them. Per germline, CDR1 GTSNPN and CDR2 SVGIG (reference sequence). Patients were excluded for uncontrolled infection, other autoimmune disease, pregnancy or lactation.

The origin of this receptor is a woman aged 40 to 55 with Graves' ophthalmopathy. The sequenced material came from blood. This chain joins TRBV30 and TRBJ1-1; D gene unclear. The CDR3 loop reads CACGRDTEAFF. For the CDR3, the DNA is TGTGCCTGTGGGAGGGACACTGAAGCTTTCTTT.